The next 13 T cell receptor beta chains were all read from a single sample in a study of shared clonotypes between healthy human individuals. Profiling relied on immunoSEQ multiplex PCR, and the TCRdb table lists in-frame clones only, not all of them. The sample consists of 2 million to 2.5 million clones, 90% to 96% of them appearing once. Sequences were obtained from naive CD4+ T cells sorted from blood. As to subset: CD45RA+ positively selected. Receptors were obtained from a man aged 18 to 29 in good health.

This chain joins TRBV9 and TRBJ2-2; 7 bases match TRBD1. Unmatched junction bases numbered 12, after V lost 4 bases and J lost 3 bases. The CDR3 is 17 residues long. Germline lookup yields CDR1 SGDLS and CDR2 YYNGEE. CDR3 nucleotides: TGTGCCAGCAGCCAGCTACCCGCGACAGGGTACACCGGGGAGCTGTTTTTT. It translates to CASSQLPATGYTGELFF.

CDR3 sequence: CASSFRQGNGYTF. The CDR3 region has the DNA TGTGCCAGCAGTTTCAGGCAGGGTAATGGCTACACCTTC. The V call is TRBV28, the J call TRBJ1-2, with a weak D call TRBD1 (5 bases). CDR1 is MDHEN, CDR2 SYDVKM, per germline. The germline V and J ends were trimmed by 3 bases and 6 bases, with 11 bases remaining between them. This CDR3 is 13 amino acids long.

V usage is TRBV4-2 and J usage is TRBJ1-2; D is uncertain. This CDR3 contains 12 residues. In germline, CDR1 is LGHNA, CDR2 YNFKEQ. V lost 3 bases, J lost 6 bases, and 8 bases lay in between. CDR3 in amino acids: CASSHTRDGYTF. As DNA, the CDR3 is TGTGCCAGCAGCCACACGAGGGATGGCTACACCTTC.

The V call is TRBV19, the J call TRBJ1-6; TRBD1 matches at 7 bases. The CDR3 runs to 16 residues. CDR1 is LNHDA and CDR2 is SQIVND in the germline V gene (reference sequence). V gave up 4 bases and J gave up 5 bases; unmatched junction bases: 8. CDR3 loop: CASSREGTANNSPLHF. The CDR3 bases are TGTGCCAGTAGTAGGGAAGGGACAGCGAATAATTCACCCCTCCACTTT.

This clone has a handful of counts. This chain links TRBV30 with TRBJ1-1; D is undetermined. Trimming took off 3 bases at V and 1 base at J, with 9 bases between the two ends. The CDR3 runs to 13 residues. CDR1 is GTSNPN and CDR2 is SVGIG in the germline V gene (reference sequence). The CDR3 spells CAWRTRKNTEAFF. The CDR3 nucleotides read TGTGCCTGGAGGACGAGAAAGAACACTGAAGCTTTCTTT.

The chain carries TRBV4-1 and TRBJ1-1, with D perhaps TRBD1 (5 bases). The CDR3 has 15 amino acids. CDR1 MGHRA and CDR2 YSYEKL come from the germline V gene. V dropped 0 bases and J dropped 5 bases, with 13 bases sitting between them. CDR3 region: CASSQESRALTEAFF. CDR3 sequence (DNA): TGCGCCAGCAGCCAAGAGTCCAGGGCCCTTACTGAAGCTTTCTTT.

About this clone itself: At the DNA level, this CDR3 is encoded by other sequences in the same sample as well. The chain joins TRBV5-1 to TRBJ2-5; D may match TRBD1 or TRBD2 (7 bases each). The V gene's germline CDR1 is SGHRS and CDR2 YFSETQ. Between the trimmed V and J ends, which lost 0 bases and 8 bases, there was a span of 11 bases. This CDR3 is 13 amino acids long. The CDR3 protein is CASSLEGGGTQYF. The CDR3 nucleotides read TGCGCCAGCAGCTTGGAGGGAGGGGGCACCCAGTACTTC.

The chain employs TRBV4-1 and TRBJ1-1; TRBD1 agrees at 11 bases. From germline, CDR1 is MGHRA and CDR2 YSYEKL. The CDR3 totals 16 residues. The J segment lost 6 bases and the V segment lost 2 bases, leaving 8 bases of the junction unmatched. In DNA form, the CDR3 reads TGCGCCAGCAGCCAACTACGGGGACAGGGGGTACCTGAAGCTTTCTTT. As protein: CASSQLRGQGVPEAFF.

The rearrangement joins TRBV6-5 to TRBJ2-2; D might be TRBD2 (5 bases). Germline-derived CDR1 and CDR2 are MNHEY and SVGAGI. Deletions cut 4 bases from V and 3 bases from J, with 9 bases between. This CDR3 region has 14 residues. Here the CDR3 reads CASSSGEHTGELFF. Here the CDR3 DNA reads TGTGCCAGCAGTTCCGGGGAGCACACCGGGGAGCTGTTTTTT.

The chain employs TRBV2 and TRBJ2-3; D is uncertain. CDR3 length: 14 residues. V was clipped by 6 bases and J by 1 base, with 11 bases between them. Germline CDR1 and CDR2: SNHLY and FYNNEI. The CDR3 nucleotides read TGTGCCAGCAGCCCGGAGCAGGGCACAGATACGCAGTATTTT. It yields the protein CASSPEQGTDTQYF.

The V and J genes are TRBV6-6 and TRBJ1-5; 7 bases are a match to TRBD1. Germline V gene lookup returns CDR1 MNHNY and CDR2 SVGAGI (reference sequence). With V trimmed by 2 bases and J by 2 bases, 3 bases remained unmatched. The CDR3 totals 15 residues. CDR3: CASSYDRARNQPQHF. The CDR3 region has the DNA TGTGCCAGCAGTTACGACAGGGCCCGCAATCAGCCCCAGCATTTT.

A few counts support this clone. The chain joins TRBV6-7 to TRBJ1-3, with no clear D. TRBV6-7 is identified as an open reading frame with a role that is uncertain. The CDR3 contains 9 residues. The V gene lost 11 bases and the J gene lost 4 bases, with 3 bases spanning the gap. This CDR3 reads CASGNTIYF. The DNA for the CDR3 is TGTGCCTCCGGAAACACCATATATTTT.

V usage is TRBV9 and J usage is TRBJ1-2; D not certain. Germline V gives CDR1 SGDLS, CDR2 YYNGEE. CDR3 length equals 15 residues. V lost 4 bases, J lost 2 bases, and 15 bases lay in between. CDR3 in DNA: TGTGCCAGCAGCCCCCGCGGTGACCTAAACTATGGCTACACCTTC. Translating gives CASSPRGDLNYGYTF.